This T cell receptor (beta chain) was recorded in a study of CD8+ T cells in alopecia areata. For the study at large: It was 6 to 18 months of tofacitinib, and then there were 6 months off drug. Overall study findings and caveats: Clonality was higher in lesional than normal scalp, especially in alopecia totalis/universalis.

Extraction and reverse transcription of RNA yielded cDNA as the sequencing template. The repertoire was sequenced with immunoSEQ multiplex PCR; TCRdb's copy has only in-frame clones and lacks some. The repertoire holds about 140,000 clones, with around four fifths as singletons. Sample treatment: oral pan-JAK inhibitor, 5-10 mg twice daily. Isolation of CD4+ and CD8+ T cells from PBMCs was achieved by sorting. V was shortened by 3 bases and J by 3 bases, with 5 bases between the two germline ends. The germline V gene has CDR1 SEHNR and CDR2 FQNEAQ (reference sequence). This CDR3 has 12 amino acids. Points on this clone: Its antigen is not identified.

Sequenced material: CD8+ T cells sorted from blood, taken at week 4, from a patient treated with tofacitinib. The sequence was obtained from a human donor with alopecia areata. The chain combines TRBV7-9 with TRBJ2-5, with no clear D. The CDR3 sequence is CASSLNKETQYF. As DNA, the CDR3 is TGTGCCAGCAGCTTGAACAAAGAGACCCAGTACTTC.